This entry lists 15 T cell receptor beta chains sequenced from one sample in a study of regulatory T cells in long-lasting Graves disease. This sample's time point: persistent/refractory GD, antithyroid drugs over 5 years with positive TRAb. Extracted RNA from PBMCs served as the source of the TCR library. Both iRepertoire HTBI primers and Arm-PCR of CDR3 regions were used to build the TCR beta libraries. A single record per CDR3 protein comes from TCRdb applying MiXCR to the multiplex PCR reads. There are 400,000 to 500,000 distinct CDR3 sequences in the sample; less than 25% occur only once, and 6.5% to 10% lies in the top ten. Sample: peripheral blood mononuclear cells (PBMCs), taken when the disease was refractory, from a patient treated with antithyroid drugs. The receptors were gathered from a female donor with Graves disease.

This clonotype was found many times. The chain couples TRBV12-3 or TRBV12-4 to TRBJ2-2; D is undetermined. The CDR3 runs to 11 residues. V gave up 6 bases and J gave up 5 bases, with 4 bases separating them. CDR3 amino acids: CASRRTGELFF. DNA for the CDR3: TGTGCCAGCAGAAGAACCGGGGAGCTGTTTTTT.

In regard to this clonotype: A much more abundant neighbour one base away suggests this may be a read error. CDR3 protein: CASSLLGLSDQPQHF. The CDR3 DNA reads TGTGCCAGCAGCTTGTTAGGACTTTCTGATCAGCCCCAGCATTTT. The rearrangement links TRBV7-2 to TRBJ1-5; D is unclear. V lost 3 bases, J lost 5 bases, and 14 bases lay in between. This CDR3 has 15 residues. Germline lookup yields CDR1 SGHTA and CDR2 FQGNSA.

DNA for the CDR3: TGTGCCAGTGGCGCAGGGGGCTTCTACGAGCAGTACTTC. It is translated as CASGAGGFYEQYF. This chain uses TRBV6-1 with TRBJ2-7; TRBD1 matches 8 bases. CDR3 size: 13 residues. The J segment lost 3 bases and the V segment lost 9 bases, leaving 7 bases of the junction unmatched. Looked up from germline, CDR1 is MNHNS and CDR2 is SASEGT.

This clonotype came up a few times. The CDR3 reads CASSLKGADYGYTF. The CDR3 DNA reads TGTGCCAGCAGCTTAAAAGGGGCCGACTATGGCTACACCTTC. The rearrangement links TRBV7-9 to TRBJ1-2; D is possibly TRBD1 (5 bases). Per germline, CDR1 SEHNR and CDR2 FQNEAQ (reference sequence). The ends were cut back, 2 bases at V and 3 bases at J, with 10 bases in the middle. The CDR3 consists of 14 residues.

The rearrangement links TRBV12-3 or TRBV12-4 to TRBJ2-7; possible D gene TRBD2, 5 bases. V dropped 4 bases and J dropped 2 bases, with 15 bases sitting between them. CDR3 length: 15 amino acids. The CDR3 is CASSYLAAPTYEQYF. In DNA, the CDR3 is TGTGCCAGCAGTTACCTAGCAGCACCCACCTACGAGCAGTACTTC.

Comments on this clonotype: A much larger clone lies a single base off, so this may be a read error. The CDR3 ends on some other residue instead of the conserved phenylalanine or tryptophan, so this is likely a read error. J is TRBJ2-7 and V is TRBV7-9, with a possible D match to TRBD2 (6 bases). V was pared by 5 bases and J by 3 bases, with 11 bases between. The V gene's germline CDR1 is SEHNR and CDR2 FQNEAQ (reference sequence). The length of the CDR3 is 13 residues. This CDR3 is CASSVAGYYEQYL. For the CDR3, the DNA is TGTGCCAGCAGCGTGGCGGGATACTACGAGCAGTACCTC.

This clonotype came up many times. The chain is built from TRBV12-3 or TRBV12-4 and TRBJ2-7; D is possibly TRBD1 (5 bases). This CDR3 has 14 residues. V shed 4 bases and J shed 4 bases, with 14 bases lying between them. The CDR3 region has the DNA TGTGCCAGCAGTTGGTGGGGCAGCTCTTACGAGCAGTACTTC. Residues: CASSWWGSSYEQYF.

The chain couples TRBV6-2 or TRBV6-3 to TRBJ2-2; D is uncertain. Germline values: CDR1 MNHEY, CDR2 SVGEGT. The CDR3 runs 14 residues. V lost 0 bases, J lost 13 bases, and 15 bases lay in between. The CDR3: CASSYSTPLLRLFF. Written as DNA, the CDR3 is TGTGCCAGCAGTTACTCGACTCCGCTGTTACGGCTGTTTTTT.

The V call is TRBV6-4, the J call TRBJ2-7; D possibly corresponds to TRBD2 (5 bases). This CDR3 region has 14 residues. V lost 5 bases and J lost 3, with 14 bases in between. CDR1 is MRHNA, CDR2 SNTAGT, per germline. The CDR3 reads CASSSGLPRYEQYF. CDR3 in DNA: TGTGCCAGCAGTTCCGGACTTCCACGCTACGAGCAGTACTTC.

The rearrangement links TRBV5-4 to TRBJ1-4; D gene unclear. The germline V gene encodes CDR1 SGHNT and CDR2 YYREEE (reference sequence). Trimming removed 4 bases from V and 4 bases from J, with 14 bases in between. The CDR3 has 15 residues. The CDR3 region is CASSPAGPHNEKLFF. The CDR3 DNA is TGTGCCAGCAGCCCCGCCGGACCGCATAATGAAAAACTGTTTTTT.

This clonotype was observed a handful of times. The V and J genes are TRBV9 and TRBJ1-2; 7 nucleotides match TRBD1. The CDR3 has 15 residues. Germline loops: CDR1 SGDLS, CDR2 YYNGEE. The V and J ends lost 6 bases and 6 bases, in that order; junction bases with no gene match: 14. DNA for the CDR3: TGTGCCAGCAACCACTCCCCTCGGGACAGCAATGGCTACACCTTC. Translating it yields CASNHSPRDSNGYTF.

This clonotype appeared many times. This rearrangement joins TRBV11-2 to TRBJ1-1; the D is unclear. This CDR3 is built from 14 residues. Germline lookup yields CDR1 SGHAT and CDR2 FQNNGV. The V end lost 0 bases, the J end lost 4 bases, and 9 bases lay between the germline ends. The chain's CDR3 is CASSLDGGSTEAFF. The CDR3 bases are TGTGCCAGCAGCTTAGATGGTGGCAGCACTGAAGCTTTCTTT.

This clonotype appeared a few times. Given a much more abundant clone one base away, this may be a read error. V gene TRBV2 combines with J gene TRBJ2-7, with 9 nucleotides matching TRBD1. The CDR3 runs to 15 residues. Germline-derived CDR1 and CDR2 are SNHLY and FYNNEI. V trimming: 6 bases; J trimming: 6 bases; junction bases outside the gene matches: 12. DNA for the CDR3: TGTGCCAGCAGCAAACCCGGGACAGGGATGGTCGAGCAGTACTTC. Its translation is CASSKPGTGMVEQYF. The full variable domain, completed using reference TRBV2 and TRBJ2-7, is EPEVTQTPSHQVTQMGQEVILRCVPISNHLYFYWYRQILGQKVEFLVSFYNNEISEKSEIFDDQFSVERPDGSNFTLKIRSTKLEDSAMYFCASSKPGTGMVEQYFGPGTRLTVT.

The chain combines TRBV2 with TRBJ1-5; a possible D gene is TRBD1 (6 bases). Germline CDR1 is SNHLY and CDR2 is FYNNEI. V shed 8 bases and J shed 9 bases, with 17 bases lying between them. This CDR3 region has 13 residues. This chain's CDR3 is CASGERDMRPQHF. The DNA for the CDR3 is TGTGCCAGCGGCGAACGGGACATGCGGCCCCAGCATTTT.

This clonotype was counted only a few times. This chain connects TRBV20-1 to TRBJ1-5; D may be TRBD1 (5 bases). V gave up 1 base and J gave up 2 bases, with 15 bases separating them. The V gene's germline CDR1 is DFQATT and CDR2 SNEGSKA (reference sequence). The length of the CDR3 is 16 residues. The CDR3 here is CSARGSEGHGNQPQHF. The DNA for the CDR3 is TGCAGTGCTAGAGGGTCCGAAGGACACGGCAATCAGCCCCAGCATTTT.